This TCR beta chain was found in a study of beta chain features in type 1 diabetes (dated by TCRdb to 2016 to 2018). With regard to the full study: No differences in mean age, gender distribution, total cell number or subset yield were found between patients and healthy donors. A total of roughly 100,000,000 sorted cells were examined across all samples, and the number of cells per subset was strongly correlated with RNA yield. The study compared the TCRB repertoires of sorted circulating CD4+ T cell subsets in recently diagnosed type 1 diabetes patients with those in matched healthy donors. Naive and central memory subsets were obtained from all 28 donors, but regulatory and stem cell-like memory subsets were isolated from only 8 patients and roughly 8 healthy donors.

Trimming costs V 0 bases and J 9 bases, and their ends lie 14 bases apart. The CDR3, cysteine through phenylalanine, is 15 amino acids long. Here the CDR3 DNA is all that survives: 45 bases in frame from base 1. As encoded in the germline V gene, CDR1 is LGHNA while CDR2 is YSLEER. From each donor, a single peripheral blood sample of approximately 110 mL on average was drawn into heparinised tubes. Using a panel that included CD45RO, CCR7, CD25, CD127, CD95 and CD27, naive, central memory, regulatory and stem cell-like memory CD4+ T cells were sorted on a BD FACSAria II. Every sorted population had a purity above 95%. PBMCs were isolated right away by Lymphoprep density gradient centrifugation and were stained directly, without culture. To minimize batch effects, samples were stained and sorted in pairs, one healthy donor with one patient per experiment. The entire amount of isolated RNA was reverse transcribed using the High Capacity cDNA Reverse Transcription Kit, so the sequenced TCRB transcripts were expressed ones. Deep immunoSEQ sequencing was performed on naive, central memory and regulatory T cell samples, with an average of approximately 3.9 million total reads per sample. After sorted cells were lysed in RLT buffer, RNA was extracted with DNase-treated RNeasy Micro or Mini kits, with the choice depending on cell number. Each cell subset was processed separately to prevent cross-contamination, with patient and healthy donor samples processed together. The immunoSEQ multiplex PCR was used to amplify TCRB sequences from cDNA, generating 87-bp fragments that spanned the CDR3 region. Amplicons were sequenced on the Illumina HiSeq platform. The authors processed their data as follows. PCR bias was corrected computationally using synthetic template baselines, and reads within Hamming distance 2 were collapsed, with unmergeable singletons discarded. Reads were aligned to IMGT to assign V, D and J genes, CDR3 length, and insertions or deletions at six rearrangement sites. Within each subset, clonotype counts were normalized to sorted cell number, after which true diversity and Gini coefficients were computed with the tcR R package. The overlap coefficient, calculated on TCRB nucleotide sequences, was used to quantify repertoire sharing. TCRdb re-hosts the immuneACCESS table, in-frame sequences only. Its copies lack some clones; in the studies checked, an unresolved V gene accounts for under half of them, and the cause for the rest is not known. The V and J calls and the clone size are those of that table, but D and trimming were determined from the DNA. The sample table contains about 150,000 clones; only one count was recorded for 40% to 60% of them. The top ten hold approximately 0.4% of the sample.

This clone was counted between two and nine times. Its specific antigen is unknown. No much larger clonotype is one base removed from it; base qualities were not supplied. Results the study describes overall, beyond this receptor: Naive, central memory and regulatory TCRB repertoires appeared to be more alike among patients than among healthy donors. At VDJ recombination sites, type 1 diabetes patients had fewer insertions and more deleted nucleotides, which implies abnormalities in thymic rearrangement. HLA sub-analyses involved small numbers of individuals, so any influence of HLA type on TCRB rearrangement remained unresolved. In all four CD4+ subsets, TCRB CDR3 length was moderately but significantly shorter in type 1 diabetes patients. Shorter templates might be favored by PCR, yet because patient and control samples were amplified and corrected together, any such skew would affect both groups equally. Because cDNA was sequenced instead of genomic DNA, activated cells with high expression could be over-represented, although the groups did not differ in activation or CD3 levels.

The chain uses TRBV4-3 and TRBJ2-2; matching of 5 bases hints at TRBD2 as the D gene. The source is a man aged 18 to 29 in good health. The sequenced sample was Tregs from blood. The sample's cell subset or site, from its label and the paper: regulatory CD4+ T cells. The CDR3: CASSQEGGQDRELFF. The DNA sequence is given as TGCGCCAGCAGCCAAGAAGGCGGGCAGGACCGGGAGCTGTTTTTT.